The 32 T cell receptor beta chains below were found in one sample sequenced in a study of type 1 regulatory T cells. General study points: Compared with non-Tr1 cells, Tr1 cells showed a narrower TCR repertoire.

The antigens for these receptors are not known. Using its own MiXCR run on the reads, TCRdb lists one record per CDR3 protein. The sample yields 65,000 to 80,000 distinct CDR3 sequences, about a fifth seen once. Sample: cultured type 1 regulatory T (Tr1) cells, either the whole culture or a sorted fraction (not recorded which). All receptors come from a human donor in good health.

This clonotype was counted between two and nine times. The chain joins TRBV7-9 to TRBJ2-3; the match to TRBD2 covers 10 bases. V shed 3 bases and J 5 bases; nucleotides not matched to a gene: 8. The V gene's germline CDR1 is SEHNR and CDR2 FQNEAQ (reference sequence). The CDR3 totals 16 residues. In nucleotides, the CDR3 is TGTGCCAGCAGCTTCCCTAGCGGGAGAGGCGTAGATACGCAGTATTTT. Protein: CASSFPSGRGVDTQYF.

This clonotype was seen only a few times. The V gene is TRBV20-1, the J gene TRBJ2-5; 9 positions match TRBD1. Germline V CDR1 and CDR2: DFQATT, SNEGSKA (reference sequence). J was trimmed by 3 bases and V by 6 bases; bases with no gene match: 5. The CDR3 contains 13 residues. CDR3: CSAPDRGKETQYF. The CDR3 bases are TGCAGTGCCCCGGACAGGGGAAAAGAGACCCAGTACTTC.

The chain is built from TRBV25-1 and TRBJ2-2, with 13 nucleotides matching TRBD2. V lost 6 bases to trimming and J lost 7 bases; unmatched junction nucleotides: 14. The CDR3 loop spans 18 amino acids. CDR1 MGHDK and CDR2 SYGVNS come from the germline V gene. The DNA of the CDR3 is TGTGCCAGCAGAGAACCGGGACTAGCGGGAAAGGGTGGCGGGGAGCTGTTTTTT. This gives the protein CASREPGLAGKGGGELFF.

This clonotype was seen at least ten times. CDR3 bases: TGTGCCAGCAGCGCCACTAGCGGGAAAAGCACAGATACGCAGTATTTT. Protein sequence: CASSATSGKSTDTQYF. The V call is TRBV2, the J call TRBJ2-3, with 10 bases identical to TRBD2. The CDR3 runs 16 residues. CDR1 is SNHLY and CDR2 is FYNNEI in the germline V gene. J gave up 0 bases and V 6 bases, and 6 bases lay outside the gene matches.

V is TRBV12-3 or TRBV12-4 and J is TRBJ2-3; 12 bases match TRBD2. V gave up 6 bases and J gave up 9 bases; unmatched junction bases: 7. This CDR3 region has 14 residues. The CDR3 region is CASSPLAGGLTQYF. CDR3 coding DNA: TGTGCCAGCAGCCCACTAGCGGGAGGCCTGACGCAGTATTTT.

This chain uses TRBV5-1 with TRBJ2-7; 12 positions match TRBD2. Germline CDR1 reads SGHRS; CDR2 reads YFSETQ. V gave up 3 bases and J gave up 0 bases; unmatched junction bases: 4. The CDR3 covers 16 residues. The CDR3 protein is CASSSKTSGSSYEQYF. For the CDR3, the DNA is TGCGCCAGCAGCTCAAAGACTAGCGGGAGCTCCTACGAGCAGTACTTC.

This clonotype has just one count. The J gene is TRBJ1-5, the V gene TRBV28, with 7 bases identical to TRBD1. Germline-derived CDR1 and CDR2 are MDHEN and SYDVKM. The junction had 6 bases not matched to a gene; V was cut back by 5 bases and J by 2 bases. The CDR3 length is 15 residues. The CDR3 protein is CASSPPDRGNQPQHF. DNA for the CDR3: TGTGCCAGCAGTCCCCCTGACAGGGGCAATCAGCCCCAGCATTTT.

The rearrangement uses TRBV4-1 and TRBJ2-7, with 7 positions matching TRBD1. CDR1 is MGHRA and CDR2 is YSYEKL in the germline V gene. The V and J ends lost 4 bases and 2 bases, in that order; junction bases with no gene match: 2. This CDR3 is 13 amino acids long. The CDR3 reads CASSRDRTYEQYF. CDR3 DNA sequence: TGCGCCAGCAGCCGGGACAGAACCTACGAGCAGTACTTC.

This clonotype was detected only a few times. The chain is built from TRBV4-1 and TRBJ1-4, with 11 bases matching TRBD1. The V gene end was trimmed by 4 bases and the J gene end by 6 bases; junction bases not matched to a gene: 7. Germline-derived CDR1 and CDR2 are MGHRA and YSYEKL. There are 16 residues in the CDR3. CDR3 amino acids: CASSRTGQGVDEKLFF. The CDR3 DNA is TGCGCCAGCAGCCGAACGGGACAGGGGGTGGATGAAAAACTGTTTTTT.

The V gene is TRBV5-1, the J gene TRBJ2-5; 8 positions agree with TRBD2. After removal of 8 bases from V and 5 bases from J, the junction contained 11 bases not matched to a gene. The CDR3 loop spans 14 amino acids. Germline V lookup: CDR1 SGHRS, CDR2 YFSETQ. The CDR3 nucleotides read TGCGCCAGTTTCGAAGCGGGAGTACGGGAGACCCAGTACTTC. Protein product: CASFEAGVRETQYF.

J is TRBJ2-5 and V is TRBV3-1; TRBD1 aligns across 10 bases. Germline loops: CDR1 LGHDT, CDR2 YNNKEL (reference sequence). With V trimmed by 11 bases and J by 4 bases, 10 bases remained unmatched. This CDR3 contains 14 residues. CDR3 in DNA: TGTGCCGGTAGTTACCGGGACAGGGGAGAGACCCAGTACTTC. As protein: CAGSYRDRGETQYF.

This clonotype has a handful of counts. The V and J genes are TRBV9 and TRBJ2-3; TRBD1 might be the D (6 bases). The CDR3 is 16 residues long. V was cut by 3 bases and J by 2 bases, with 16 bases left in between. CDR1 SGDLS and CDR2 YYNGEE come from the germline V gene. The CDR3 region has the DNA TGTGCCAGCAGCGCCAACGCAGGGGCTCCCACAGATACGCAGTATTTT. Translation: CASSANAGAPTDTQYF. Full variable domain (missing parts from reference TRBV9 and TRBJ2-3): DSGVTQTPKHLITATGQRVTLRCSPRSGDLSVYWYQQSLDQGLQFLIQYYNGEERAKGNILERFSAQQFPDLHSELNLSSLELGDSALYFCASSANAGAPTDTQYFGPGTRLTVL.

The J gene is TRBJ1-1, the V gene TRBV12-3 or TRBV12-4; 8 bases map to TRBD1. The ends lost 5 bases at V and 2 bases at J; junction bases unmatched: 4. The CDR3 runs to 14 residues. The chain's CDR3 is CASSDGQGNTEAFF. The CDR3 DNA reads as TGTGCCAGCAGTGACGGACAGGGAAACACTGAAGCTTTCTTT.

CDR3 residues: CASSLASGKVSYEQYF. DNA of the CDR3: TGTGCCAGCAGTTTGGCGTCAGGAAAAGTCTCCTACGAGCAGTACTTC. This chain connects TRBV28 to TRBJ2-7; D call uncertain. V lost 3 bases and J lost 0, with 15 bases in between. This CDR3 has 16 amino acids. The germline CDR1 and CDR2 sequences are MDHEN and SYDVKM.

This rearrangement joins TRBV9 to TRBJ1-2; D remains ambiguous. Germline lookup yields CDR1 SGDLS and CDR2 YYNGEE. The CDR3 consists of 14 residues. V lost 6 bases and J lost 3, with 15 bases in between. In DNA, the CDR3 is TGTGCCAGCACCCGGACTCCCCAGGACTATGGCTACACCTTC. Translation: CASTRTPQDYGYTF.

This clonotype was counted a few times. The chain links TRBV19 to TRBJ1-1, with D maybe TRBD1 (5 bases). The CDR3 length is 16 residues. Trimming shortened V by 4 bases and J by 0 bases, and 15 bases separated the two germline ends. Germline lookup yields CDR1 LNHDA and CDR2 SQIVND (reference sequence). The CDR3 protein is CASSTAGRGMNTEAFF. CDR3 nucleotide sequence: TGTGCCAGTAGTACCGCGGGAAGGGGTATGAACACTGAAGCTTTCTTT.

This clonotype was counted between two and nine times. The chain couples TRBV7-2 to TRBJ2-7; TRBD1 matches at 10 bases. V shed 5 bases, J shed 4 bases, and the junction held 8 bases outside the gene matches. The germline CDR1 and CDR2 sequences are SGHTA and FQGNSA. The CDR3 sequence is 15 residues long. CDR3 in amino acids: CASSPQGQGIYEQYF. As DNA, the CDR3 is TGTGCCAGCAGCCCACAGGGACAGGGGATTTACGAGCAGTACTTC.

The J gene is TRBJ1-1, the V gene TRBV5-1; a weak D match, TRBD1 (6 bases). The CDR3 length is 16 residues. CDR1 is SGHRS, CDR2 YFSETQ, per germline. Trimming took 1 base from V and 5 from J, leaving 18 bases between them. CDR3 region: CASSLLAGAPDTEAFF. CDR3 in DNA: TGCGCCAGCAGCTTGTTAGCAGGGGCCCCGGATACTGAAGCTTTCTTT.

This clonotype was detected only a few times. The chain recombines TRBV25-1 with TRBJ2-3, with a tentative D call TRBD2 (5 bases). CDR1 and CDR2 (germline): MGHDK, SYGVNS. The CDR3 length is 12 residues. V shed 6 bases and J shed 6 bases, with 10 bases lying between them. For the CDR3, the DNA is TGTGCCAGCAGCGGGATGGGGGATACGCAGTATTTT. It codes for CASSGMGDTQYF.

J is TRBJ1-4 and V is TRBV20-1; D perhaps matches TRBD1 (6 bases). CDR3 length equals 14 residues. The V end lost 6 bases, the J end lost 7 bases, and 18 bases lay between the germline ends. The germline V gene encodes CDR1 DFQATT and CDR2 SNEGSKA (reference sequence). CDR3: CSARPTGGGEKLFF. In nucleotides, the CDR3 is TGCAGTGCCCGTCCGACAGGAGGAGGTGAAAAACTGTTTTTT.

The gene calls are TRBV5-4 and TRBJ2-7; 8 positions agree with TRBD2. The germline V gene encodes CDR1 SGHNT and CDR2 YYREEE (reference sequence). V dropped 0 bases and J dropped 4; count of bases not matched to a gene: 6. This CDR3 is 15 amino acids long. CDR3 in DNA: TGTGCCAGCAGCTTGGCAGGAACTAGCGGTTACGAGCAGTACTTC. Residues: CASSLAGTSGYEQYF.

The rearrangement links TRBV19 to TRBJ2-1; 9 nucleotides agree with TRBD2. Germline values: CDR1 LNHDA, CDR2 SQIVND (reference sequence). CDR3 length equals 17 residues. The V gene end was trimmed by 6 bases and the J gene end by 0 bases; junction bases not matched to a gene: 9. As DNA, the CDR3 is TGTGCCAGTAGGGGCGGCGGGAGGGCGAGCTCCTACAATGAGCAGTTCTTC. Its protein is CASRGGGRASSYNEQFF.

The chain uses TRBV5-6 and TRBJ2-2; D unresolved. CDR3 length: 13 amino acids. Germline CDR1 is SGHDT and CDR2 is YYEEEE. V lost 5 bases and J 0 bases, leaving 5 bases between the germline ends. The DNA of the CDR3 is TGTGCCAGCAGGACAACGAACACCGGGGAGCTGTTTTTT. The encoded protein is CASRTTNTGELFF.

This clonotype occurred a few times. The V call is TRBV27, the J call TRBJ1-4; D not resolved. The CDR3 has 15 amino acids. V lost 8 bases and J lost 0, with 13 bases in between. The germline CDR1 and CDR2 sequences are MNHEY and SMNVEV (reference sequence). The CDR3 bases are TGTGCCAGCTCTGACCGCGGGACAACTAATGAAAAACTGTTTTTT. Protein: CASSDRGTTNEKLFF.

This chain connects TRBV6-5 to TRBJ1-2; 7 bases map to TRBD1. Trimming cost V 10 bases and J 1 base; bases outside gene matches: 9. Germline assignment: CDR1 MNHEY and CDR2 SVGAGI. The CDR3 has 14 amino acids. The CDR3 nucleotides are TGTGCCATACCGGGGGACAGCAATAACTATGGCTACACCTTC. It is translated as CAIPGDSNNYGYTF.

Ten or more counts support this clonotype. This chain connects TRBV7-2 to TRBJ2-7; D gene ambiguous. The CDR3 runs to 14 residues. CDR1 and CDR2 (germline): SGHTA, FQGNSA. The ends were cut back, 1 base at V and 6 bases at J, with 13 bases in the middle. CDR3 loop: CASSLDGYSSEQYF. The CDR3 nucleotides are TGTGCCAGCAGCTTAGATGGGTACAGCTCCGAGCAGTACTTC. Together with reference TRBV7-2 and TRBJ2-7, the CDR3 gives the full variable domain: GAGVSQSPSNKVTEKGKDVELRCDPISGHTALYWYRQSLGQGLEFLIYFQGNSAPDKSGLPSDRFSAERTGGSVSTLTIQRTQQEDSAVYLCASSLDGYSSEQYFGPGTRLTVT.

This clonotype was counted many times. This chain uses TRBV20-1 with TRBJ2-1, with 8 bases aligning to TRBD2. The CDR3 loop spans 15 amino acids. With 2 bases clipped from V and 4 bases from J, the junction kept 7 bases outside the gene matches. Germline V gene sequence: CDR1 DFQATT, CDR2 SNEGSKA (reference sequence). The chain's CDR3 is CSARSSLAVYNEQFF. The DNA of the CDR3 is TGCAGTGCTAGAAGCTCACTAGCGGTATACAATGAGCAGTTCTTC.

With respect to this clonotype: A read error may produce the germline difference seen at one junction end. V gene TRBV7-2 combines with J gene TRBJ1-4; the match to TRBD1 covers 8 bases. The CDR3 sequence is 14 residues long. Germline V CDR1 and CDR2: SGHTA, FQGNSA. CDR3 nucleotide sequence: TGTGCCAGCAGCCGGACAGGGACTAATGAAAAACTGTTCTTT. Translated, it gives CASSRTGTNEKLFF.

In regard to this clonotype: It may be a read error: a sequence one base away is much more abundant. The chain uses TRBV28 and TRBJ2-3, with D possibly matching TRBD1 (7 bases). CDR3 length: 13 amino acids. The ends were cut back, 4 bases at V and 13 bases at J, with 18 bases in the middle. Germline V gene data show CDR1 as MDHEN and CDR2 as SYDVKM. CDR3 DNA: TGTGCCAGCAGTTGGAGGGGGCGAGGTCACGAGTATTTT. Encoded protein: CASSWRGRGHEYF. The whole variable domain, filled in from reference TRBV28 and TRBJ2-3, reads DVKVTQSSRYLVKRTGEKVFLECVQDMDHENMFWYRQDPGLGLRLIYFSYDVKMKEKGDIPEGYSVSREKKERFSLILESASTNQTSMYLCASSWRGRGHEYFGPGTRLTVL.

The chain carries TRBV6-5 and TRBJ1-4; a weak D match, TRBD1 (6 bases). V was pared by 6 bases and J by 5 bases, with 16 bases between. Germline V gene sequence: CDR1 MNHEY, CDR2 SVGAGI. There are 15 residues in the CDR3. CDR3 bases: TGTGCCAGCAGCCCCCTCCAGGGGCACAATGAAAAACTGTTTTTT. It yields the protein CASSPLQGHNEKLFF.

The chain uses TRBV28 and TRBJ2-2, with D possibly being TRBD1 (6 bases). The germline V and J ends were trimmed by 1 base and 9 bases, with 12 bases remaining between them. The CDR3 is made up of 14 amino acids. The germline gives CDR1 MDHEN, CDR2 SYDVKM. The DNA for the CDR3 is TGTGCCAGCAGTTTATCCGGGACAACCAGGGAGCTGTTTTTT. Protein product: CASSLSGTTRELFF.

This clonotype has ten or more counts. This CDR3 reads CASSLPSSRVELFF. DNA of the CDR3: TGTGCCAGCAGTTTGCCCTCTAGCCGAGTGGAGCTGTTTTTT. This chain uses TRBV28 with TRBJ2-2; D is perhaps TRBD2 (5 bases). Germline V gene data show CDR1 as MDHEN and CDR2 as SYDVKM. V was pared by 3 bases and J by 10 bases, with 15 bases between. CDR3 size: 14 residues.